What follows are 6 T cell receptor beta chains derived from one specimen sequenced in a study of shared clonotypes between healthy human individuals. Only CD45RO-negative cells positively selected for CCR7 counted as naive CD8 cells, so terminally differentiated effector memory CD45RA+ cells were excluded. Assay: immunoSEQ multiplex PCR; the TCRdb copy retains only in-frame clones and omits some. The sample contains 660,000 or so clones, 95% to 97% of which appear only once. Sequences were obtained from naive CD8+ T cells sorted from blood. These receptors all come from a woman aged 25 to 39 in good health.

The CDR3 sequence: CASSPQGNNMDQPQHF. Written as DNA, the CDR3 is TGCGCCAGCAGTCCCCAAGGAAACAACATGGATCAGCCCCAGCATTTT. The chain couples TRBV23-1 to TRBJ1-5, with D unresolved. TRBV23-1 is labeled an ORF, and its function is uncertain. V gave up 4 bases and J gave up 5 bases, with 18 bases separating them. The CDR3 totals 16 residues.

This clone was recorded only once. The J gene is TRBJ1-2, the V gene TRBV11-2, with unresolved D. Per the germline V gene, CDR1 is SGHAT and CDR2 is FQNNGV. The CDR3 runs to 11 residues. This chain's CDR3 is CAKLTGNGYTF. The DNA for the CDR3 is TGTGCGAAGCTGACCGGGAATGGCTACACCTTC.

The chain recombines TRBV28 with TRBJ2-3; D call uncertain. From germline, CDR1 is MDHEN and CDR2 SYDVKM. Trimming pared 4 bases from V and 3 bases from J, leaving 11 bases between. This CDR3 is built from 14 residues. CDR3 coding DNA: TGTGCCAGCAGTTCCCCCGGGCGGACAGATACGCAGTATTTT. Amino acids: CASSSPGRTDTQYF.

This clone was counted only a few times. Different DNA sequences within this sample yield the same CDR3. This sequence joins TRBV4-2 and TRBJ2-7; 8 bases agree with TRBD2. This CDR3 has 13 amino acids. The germline V gene encodes CDR1 LGHNA and CDR2 YNFKEQ. With V trimmed by 1 base and J by 4 bases, 0 bases remained unmatched. As DNA, the CDR3 is TGTGCCAGCAGCCAAGGCGGGAGGTACGAGCAGTACTTC. Translating gives CASSQGGRYEQYF.

V is TRBV2 and J is TRBJ1-5; 7 nucleotides match TRBD1. The germline V gene has CDR1 SNHLY and CDR2 FYNNEI. This CDR3 region has 14 residues. Unmatched junction bases numbered 1, after V lost 5 bases and J lost 0 bases. The CDR3 DNA reads TGTGCCAGCAGTAGGGGGCCTAGCAATCAGCCCCAGCATTTT. Translating it yields CASSRGPSNQPQHF.

This chain uses TRBV6-1 with TRBJ2-7, with D perhaps matching TRBD1 (6 bases). Germline V gene data show CDR1 as MNHNS and CDR2 as SASEGT. V was shortened by 1 base and J by 3 bases, with 7 bases between the two germline ends. The CDR3 sequence is 13 residues long. The CDR3 is CASSEVRGYEQYF. The CDR3 nucleotides are TGTGCCAGCAGTGAAGTCAGGGGCTACGAGCAGTACTTC.